This TCR beta chain is from a study of T cells in Graves' hyperthyroidism and ophthalmopathy. In the study overall: Upon initial diagnosis and before any treatment, peripheral blood was collected. Study findings and constraints: Most thyroid-expanded clonotypes above 0.001 were also found in blood.

Many counts were recorded for this clonotype. Its target is unknown. Exclusion criteria comprised uncontrolled infection, other autoimmune disease, pregnancy or lactation. V lost 10 bases to trimming and J lost 6 bases, with 15 bases between them. The length of the CDR3 is 12 residues. Germline V gene sequence: CDR1 SEHNR, CDR2 FQNEAQ (reference sequence). Amplified TCR beta CDR3 regions derived from RNA transcripts. The TCR CDR3 was amplified in a first-round RT-PCR using the HTBI primer set. TCRdb reprocessed the multiplex PCR reads via MiXCR and lists one record per CDR3 protein. The data hold 450,000 to 650,000 distinct CDR3 sequences, with 14% observed a single time.

Sequenced: blood. This chain links TRBV7-9 with TRBJ1-1; D unresolved. The TCR originated in a woman aged 18-29 years with Graves' ophthalmopathy. CDR3 bases: TGTGCCACAGACCGTTCGGGTCCTGAAGCTTTCTTT. Its translation: CATDRSGPEAFF. The complete variable domain, with remaining parts taken from reference TRBV7-9 and TRBJ1-1, reads DTGVSQNPRHKITKRGQNVTFRCDPISEHNRLYWYRQTLGQGPEFLTYFQNEAQLEKSRLLSDRFSAERPKGSFSTLEIQRTEQGDSAMYLCATDRSGPEAFFGQGTRLTVV.